The 17 T cell receptor beta chains in this list originate from one sample, sequenced in a study of STAT3 mutations in large granular lymphocyte leukemia. Study outcomes and limitations: At least one immunodominant TCR beta clonotype appeared in every T-cell large granular lymphocyte leukemia patient.

Assay used: immunoSEQ multiplex PCR; TCRdb lists only in-frame clones, some missing. The sample shows 4,500 to 5,500 clones, about 94% of them seen only once. The antigens of these receptors remain unknown. What was sequenced was peripheral blood mononuclear cells. The receptors originated from a man aged 55 to 70 with T-cell large granular lymphocyte leukemia. Some clones in this sample may be carry-over from other donors' samples.

The chain combines TRBV5-4 with TRBJ2-7, with D unresolved. The CDR3 extends over 14 amino acids. V lost 0 bases, J lost 0 bases, and 7 bases lay in between. Germline values: CDR1 SGHNT, CDR2 YYREEE (reference sequence). CDR3 DNA sequence: TGTGCCAGCAGCTTGGGGTCTGCCTCCTACGAGCAGTACTTC. Translating gives CASSLGSASYEQYF.

The rearrangement links TRBV25-1 to TRBJ2-2; 8 positions match TRBD1. The CDR3 spans 15 residues. CDR1 and CDR2 (germline): MGHDK, SYGVNS. V lost 5 bases, J lost 4 bases, and 6 bases stayed unmatched. The CDR3 nucleotides are TGTGCCAGCAGTCTGGGACAGGCCGCCACCGGGGAGCTGTTTTTT. Amino acids: CASSLGQAATGELFF.

CDR3 sequence reads: CSVEDSVGTQYF. Here the CDR3 DNA reads TGCAGCGTTGAAGACAGCGTCGGGACCCAGTACTTC. This rearrangement joins TRBV29-1 to TRBJ2-5; D unclear. CDR1 SQVTM and CDR2 ANQGSEA come from the germline V gene. This CDR3 region has 12 residues. V was trimmed by 0 bases and J by 7 bases, leaving 9 bases between them. Combining the CDR3 with reference TRBV29-1 and TRBJ2-5 gives the whole variable domain SAVISQKPSRDICQRGTSLTIQCQVDSQVTMMFWYRQQPGQSLTLIATANQGSEATYESGFVIDKFPISRPNLTFSTLTVSNMSPEDSSIYLCSVEDSVGTQYFGPGTRLLVL.

The rearrangement links TRBV2 to TRBJ2-7; D may be TRBD1 (6 bases). The CDR3 contains 15 residues. CDR1 is SNHLY and CDR2 is FYNNEI in the germline V gene. V was clipped by 2 bases and J by 0 bases, with 11 bases between them. The CDR3 reads CASSEMGASSYEQYF. DNA of the CDR3: TGTGCCAGCAGTGAAATGGGGGCTAGCTCCTACGAGCAGTACTTC.

This chain links TRBV5-4 with TRBJ1-3, with a weak D call TRBD1 (5 bases). The germline V and J ends were trimmed by 0 bases and 0 bases, with 10 bases remaining between them. In germline, CDR1 is SGHNT, CDR2 YYREEE (reference sequence). The CDR3 totals 16 residues. The CDR3 DNA is TGTGCCAGCAGCTTGGGGGGCGGATTCTCTGGAAACACCATATATTTT. Translated, it gives CASSLGGGFSGNTIYF.

This clone was counted a single time. CDR3 nucleotides: TGTGCCAGCAGTTTGCGAAGTAATCAGCCCCAGCATTTT. Translating it yields CASSLRSNQPQHF. The rearrangement links TRBV28 to TRBJ1-5; D is ambiguous. CDR1 MDHEN and CDR2 SYDVKM come from the germline V gene. The CDR3 is 13 residues long. Trimming took 3 bases from V and 4 from J, leaving 7 bases between them. Supplemented by reference TRBV28 and TRBJ1-5, the full variable domain reads DVKVTQSSRYLVKRTGEKVFLECVQDMDHENMFWYRQDPGLGLRLIYFSYDVKMKEKGDIPEGYSVSREKKERFSLILESASTNQTSMYLCASSLRSNQPQHFGDGTRLSIL.

The chain has TRBV27 and TRBJ1-4; D is undetermined. This CDR3 has 13 residues. Germline-derived CDR1 and CDR2 are MNHEY and SMNVEV (reference sequence). Trimming pared 0 bases from V and 12 bases from J, leaving 11 bases between. Written as DNA, the CDR3 is TGTGCCAGCAGTTTATCCCATCCAGGAGAACTGTTTTTT. Its protein product is CASSLSHPGELFF.

DNA of the CDR3: TGTGCCTGGAGTGAGCAACGGACCGGGGAGCTGTTTTTT. Residues: CAWSEQRTGELFF. This sequence joins TRBV30 and TRBJ2-2, with no clear D. In germline, CDR1 is GTSNPN, CDR2 SVGIG (reference sequence). Trimming left V 1 base short and J 5 bases short, with 8 bases between. The CDR3 sequence is 13 residues long.

This sequence joins TRBV7-9 and TRBJ1-1, with a weak D call TRBD1 (5 bases). Germline V gene lookup returns CDR1 SEHNR and CDR2 FQNEAQ (reference sequence). The CDR3 sequence is 15 residues long. V was cut by 1 base and J by 4 bases, with 13 bases left in between. CDR3 amino acids: CASSLGAGDRTEAFF. The CDR3 DNA reads TGTGCCAGCAGCTTAGGTGCGGGGGATCGCACTGAAGCTTTCTTT.

The CDR3 here is CASSPGQAPETQYF. The CDR3 DNA reads as TGTGCCAGCTCACCCGGACAGGCTCCAGAGACCCAGTACTTC. The J gene is TRBJ2-5, the V gene TRBV18; 7 nucleotides match TRBD1. The V segment lost 3 bases and the J segment 4 bases; nucleotides outside the gene matches: 5. The V gene's germline CDR1 is KGHSH and CDR2 LQKENI. This CDR3 region has 14 residues. The full variable domain, in which reference TRBV18 and TRBJ2-5 provide the parts outside the CDR3, is NAGVMQNPRHLVRRRGQEARLRCSPMKGHSHVYWYRQLPEEGLKFMVYLQKENIIDESGMPKERFSAEFPKEGPSILRIQQVVRGDSAAYFCASSPGQAPETQYFGPGTRLLVL.

The chain is built from TRBV7-9 and TRBJ2-3; D not resolved. V lost 2 bases, J lost 7 bases, and 7 bases lay in between. Germline V gene data show CDR1 as SEHNR and CDR2 as FQNEAQ (reference sequence). The CDR3 contains 12 residues. The CDR3 protein is CASSLNGHTQYF. The CDR3 DNA follows: TGTGCCAGCAGCTTAAACGGACATACGCAGTATTTT.

A few counts support this clone. The J gene is TRBJ2-7, the V gene TRBV6-5, with 7 positions matching TRBD2. J lost 10 bases, V lost 6 bases, and 6 bases had no gene match. This CDR3 is 11 amino acids long. Germline V gene data show CDR1 as MNHEY and CDR2 as SVGAGI. The chain's CDR3 is CASRGGSGQYF. In DNA form, the CDR3 reads TGTGCCAGCAGGGGAGGGTCTGGCCAGTACTTC.

J is TRBJ2-2 and V is TRBV5-1; 7 nucleotides line up with TRBD2. The CDR3 is 14 amino acids. CDR1 and CDR2 (germline): SGHRS, YFSETQ. V shed 5 bases and J 1 base; nucleotides not matched to a gene: 2. The CDR3 nucleotides are TGCGCCAGCAGACAGCGGGAGAACACCGGGGAGCTGTTTTTT. Translating gives CASRQRENTGELFF.

The chain couples TRBV28 to TRBJ2-7; D is undetermined. The CDR3 loop spans 13 amino acids. Trimming pared 2 bases from V and 6 bases from J, leaving 11 bases between. The germline V gene has CDR1 MDHEN and CDR2 SYDVKM. The DNA for the CDR3 is TGTGCCAGCAGTTTAGTCGGTTGGGGCGAGCAGTACTTC. Encoded protein: CASSLVGWGEQYF. The full variable domain, with the rest looked up from reference TRBV28 and TRBJ2-7, is DVKVTQSSRYLVKRTGEKVFLECVQDMDHENMFWYRQDPGLGLRLIYFSYDVKMKEKGDIPEGYSVSREKKERFSLILESASTNQTSMYLCASSLVGWGEQYFGPGTRLTVT.

The gene calls are TRBV18 and TRBJ2-1, with D possibly being TRBD1 (5 bases). The germline CDR1 and CDR2 sequences are KGHSH and LQKENI. V lost 3 bases to trimming and J lost 1 base, with 10 bases between them. The CDR3 is 15 residues long. The CDR3 is CASSPPRGSYNEQFF. CDR3 DNA sequence: TGTGCCAGCTCACCCCCTAGGGGTTCCTACAATGAGCAGTTCTTC.

The J gene is TRBJ1-1, the V gene TRBV28; the D is unclear. With 10 bases removed from V and 3 bases from J, the gap between germline ends came to 9 bases. CDR3 size: 11 residues. CDR1 and CDR2 (germline): MDHEN, SYDVKM. DNA for the CDR3: TGTGCCATCCTTGGTCACACTGAAGCTTTCTTT. It codes for CAILGHTEAFF.

This chain joins TRBV6-5 and TRBJ2-7; no definite D call. Germline CDR1 and CDR2: MNHEY and SVGAGI. This CDR3 has 11 residues. Trimming left V 8 bases short and J 7 bases short, with 12 bases between. CDR3 nucleotides: TGTGCCAGCCGTACTGGTCTTGAGCAGTACTTC. It translates to CASRTGLEQYF.